The present TCR beta chain was sequenced within a study of T cell repertoires in cytomegalovirus infection. Study information: Signatures in public TCR beta sequences pointed to both CMV infection and matching HLA type.

One entry per CDR3 protein results from TCRdb running MiXCR on the reads. The sample contains some 270,000 distinct CDR3 sequences, about a sixth of which appear only once. This clonotype was seen many times. CDR3 length: 16 amino acids. After removal of 1 base from V and 6 bases from J, the junction contained 8 bases not matched to a gene. In germline, CDR1 is SGHTA, CDR2 FQGNSA. The chain links TRBV7-2 to TRBJ2-5; 10 nucleotides line up with TRBD2. Sequencing was performed on CD8+ T cells from PBMCs. The sequence was obtained from a human donor in good health (CMV status not recorded). Some clones in this sample may be carry-over from other donors' samples. This CDR3 is CASSLVLAGVGKTQYF. CDR3 DNA sequence: TGTGCCAGCAGCTTAGTTCTAGCGGGGGTAGGAAAGACCCAGTACTTC.